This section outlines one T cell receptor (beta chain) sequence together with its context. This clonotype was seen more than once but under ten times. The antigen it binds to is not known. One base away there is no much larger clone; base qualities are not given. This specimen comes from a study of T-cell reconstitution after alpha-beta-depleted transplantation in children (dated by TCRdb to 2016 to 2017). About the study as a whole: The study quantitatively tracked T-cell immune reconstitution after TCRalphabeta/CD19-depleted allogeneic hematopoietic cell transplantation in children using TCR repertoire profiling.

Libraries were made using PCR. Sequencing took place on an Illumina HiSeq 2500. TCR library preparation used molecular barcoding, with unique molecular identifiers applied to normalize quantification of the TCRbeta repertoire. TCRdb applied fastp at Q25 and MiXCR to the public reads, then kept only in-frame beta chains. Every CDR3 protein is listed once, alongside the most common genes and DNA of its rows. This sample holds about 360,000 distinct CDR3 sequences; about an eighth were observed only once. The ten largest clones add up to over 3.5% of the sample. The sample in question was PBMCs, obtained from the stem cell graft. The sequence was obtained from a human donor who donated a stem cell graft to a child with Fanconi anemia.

The encoded CDR3 is CAISDPTGSQETQYF. The DNA is TGTGCCATCAGTGACCCCACGGGGTCACAAGAGACCCAGTACTTC. The sequence is built from TRBV10-3 and TRBJ2-5, and possibly TRBD2, on 5 matching bases. Trimming at the junction amounts to 3 bases on V and 2 bases on J, and the germline ends lie 13 bases apart. CDR1 and CDR2 (ENHRY, SYGVKD) derive from the germline V gene. CDR3 length: 15 amino acids, cysteine to phenylalanine. Left in the record is the CDR3 DNA by itself, 45 bases read in frame from the first base.